The 14 T cell receptor beta chains presented below share a single source sample, sequenced in a study of Ad26.COV2.S vaccination and SARS-CoV-2 variants. This sample's treatment: over 15 received Ad26.COV2.S at low or high dose, single or two shots; roughly 5 received placebo; per-sample allocation not given. Samples analyzed were those drawn on day 63 after the first vaccine or placebo injection. The table came from immunoSEQ multiplex PCR; TCRdb's copy has only in-frame clones and leaves some out. The sample has some 500,000 clones; approximately 92% are singletons. Here the sequenced sample was peripheral blood, taken in a trial of Ad26.COV2.S vaccine versus placebo. The receptors derive from a person aged 18-65 years who received the Ad26.COV2.S COVID-19 vaccine or a placebo.

The V gene is TRBV18, the J gene TRBJ1-4; D perhaps matches TRBD1 (6 bases). V was shortened by 0 bases and J by 8 bases, with 10 bases between the two germline ends. Per the germline V gene, CDR1 is KGHSH and CDR2 is LQKENI. The CDR3 loop spans 14 amino acids. CDR3 residues: CASSPPGGREKLFF. In DNA form, the CDR3 reads TGTGCCAGCTCACCACCTGGGGGCCGGGAAAAACTGTTTTTT.

The rearrangement joins TRBV19 to TRBJ1-2; 8 bases fit TRBD1. The CDR3 is 12 amino acids. Looked up from germline, CDR1 is LNHDA and CDR2 is SQIVND (reference sequence). After removal of 11 bases from V and 4 bases from J, the junction contained 6 bases not matched to a gene. CDR3: CAGRTGTYGYTF. The DNA of the CDR3 is TGTGCCGGAAGGACAGGGACCTATGGCTACACCTTC.

In this sample, this clone turned up once. This chain joins TRBV5-4 and TRBJ1-5, with TRBD1 matching 8 bases. The CDR3 length is 15 residues. The V gene's germline CDR1 is SGHNT and CDR2 YYREEE (reference sequence). V shed 0 bases and J 2 bases; nucleotides not matched to a gene: 1. DNA for the CDR3: TGTGCCAGCAGCTTGGGGACAGGGCGCAATCAGCCCCAGCATTTT. Protein: CASSLGTGRNQPQHF. The full variable domain, in which reference TRBV5-4 and TRBJ1-5 provide the parts outside the CDR3, is ETGVTQSPTHLIKTRGQQVTLRCSSQSGHNTVSWYQQALGQGPQFIFQYYREEENGRGNFPPRFSGLQFPNYSSELNVNALELDDSALYLCASSLGTGRNQPQHFGDGTRLSIL.

This clone was counted a few times. This chain connects TRBV10-3 to TRBJ2-7; 12 bases line up with TRBD2. This CDR3 has 16 residues. Germline CDR1 ENHRY, CDR2 SYGVKD. The J segment lost 2 bases and the V segment lost 0 bases, leaving 2 bases of the junction unmatched. In nucleotides, the CDR3 is TGTGCCATCAGTGAGTCGACTAGCGGGAGCCCCTACGAGCAGTACGTC. This translates into CAISESTSGSPYEQYV.

The chain employs TRBV3-1 (or the pseudogene TRBV3-2) and TRBJ2-5; unclear D gene. The CDR3 totals 12 residues. CDR1 is LGHDT, CDR2 YNNKEL, per germline (reference sequence). Trimming removed 5 bases from V and 5 bases from J, with 9 bases in between. The DNA for the CDR3 is TGTGCCAGCAGCGGTGAGGTCGAGACCCAGTACTTC. It is translated as CASSGEVETQYF.

This chain links TRBV7-2 with TRBJ2-1, with D uncertain. This CDR3 is built from 14 residues. CDR1 and CDR2 from the germline V gene are SGHTA and FQGNSA. Trimming left V 1 base short and J 6 bases short, with 10 bases between. The chain's CDR3 is CASSLVGMRNEQFF. CDR3 DNA: TGTGCCAGCAGCTTAGTGGGGATGCGCAATGAGCAGTTCTTC.

The chain uses TRBV6-5 and TRBJ2-2; TRBD1 matches 8 bases. Looked up from germline, CDR1 is MNHEY and CDR2 is SVGAGI. This CDR3 contains 14 residues. V lost 8 bases, J lost 6 bases, and 8 bases stayed unmatched. The CDR3 region has the DNA TGTGCCAGCCGGACAGGGAGGAGAGCCGGGGAGCTGTTTTTT. Residues: CASRTGRRAGELFF.

The V call is TRBV2, the J call TRBJ1-1; D gene unclear. The V end was cut by 6 bases, the J end by 5 bases, with 13 bases between. CDR3 length: 13 amino acids. Germline V CDR1 and CDR2: SNHLY, FYNNEI. As DNA, the CDR3 is TGTGCCAGCAGCGAACAGCCAAGGACTGAAGCTTTCTTT. Translation: CASSEQPRTEAFF. Combining the CDR3 with reference TRBV2 and TRBJ1-1 gives the whole variable domain EPEVTQTPSHQVTQMGQEVILRCVPISNHLYFYWYRQILGQKVEFLVSFYNNEISEKSEIFDDQFSVERPDGSNFTLKIRSTKLEDSAMYFCASSEQPRTEAFFGQGTRLTVV.

As DNA, the CDR3 is TGTGCCAGCAGCCAAACGAACCGGCTAAACACAGATACGCAGTATTTT. It specifies CASSQTNRLNTDTQYF. This sequence joins TRBV14 and TRBJ2-3; D not resolved. The CDR3 contains 16 residues. Trimming removed 2 bases from V and 2 bases from J, with 14 bases in between. CDR1 is SGHDN and CDR2 is FVKESK in the germline V gene.

The J gene is TRBJ2-5, the V gene TRBV7-2; 10 positions match TRBD1. Losses at the gene ends were 3 bases for V and 4 bases for J; bases not matched to a gene: 5. The CDR3 sequence is 15 residues long. Per germline, CDR1 SGHTA and CDR2 FQGNSA. The CDR3 coding sequence is TGTGCCAGCAGCTTGGACCGGGACAGGGGAGAGACCCAGTACTTC. It codes for CASSLDRDRGETQYF.

The V call is TRBV18, the J call TRBJ2-7; possible D gene TRBD1, 6 bases. V was cut by 2 bases and J by 3 bases, with 8 bases left in between. The CDR3 contains 13 residues. Germline assignment: CDR1 KGHSH and CDR2 LQKENI. The CDR3 coding sequence is TGTGCCAGCTCACCAAACAGGGACTACGAGCAGTACTTC. Its translation: CASSPNRDYEQYF.

CDR3 loop: CASSGLVGANVLTF. The CDR3 nucleotides read TGCGCCAGCTCGGGACTAGTGGGGGCCAACGTCCTGACTTTC. This rearrangement joins TRBV5-1 to TRBJ2-6, with 8 nucleotides matching TRBD2. V was pared by 7 bases and J by 4 bases, with 4 bases of the junction left unmatched. Germline assignment: CDR1 SGHRS and CDR2 YFSETQ. CDR3 size: 14 residues.

V usage is TRBV3-1 (or the pseudogene TRBV3-2) and J usage is TRBJ2-7; D is uncertain. The CDR3 is 12 residues long. With 0 bases removed from V and 4 bases from J, the gap between germline ends came to 4 bases. CDR1 is LGHDT and CDR2 is YNNKEL in the germline V gene (reference sequence). CDR3 residues: CASSQEGYEQYV. The CDR3 coding sequence is TGTGCCAGCAGCCAAGAGGGGTACGAGCAGTACGTC.

The chain combines TRBV19 with TRBJ2-1; 14 positions match TRBD2. This CDR3 spans 14 amino acids. The V gene end was trimmed by 6 bases and the J gene end by 8 bases; junction bases not matched to a gene: 3. Germline V gene data show CDR1 as LNHDA and CDR2 as SQIVND (reference sequence). CDR3 in amino acids: CASRGLAGVHEQFF. CDR3 sequence (DNA): TGTGCCAGTAGGGGACTAGCGGGAGTTCATGAGCAGTTCTTC. The full variable domain, in which reference TRBV19 and TRBJ2-1 provide the parts outside the CDR3, is DGGITQSPKYLFRKEGQNVTLSCEQNLNHDAMYWYRQDPGQGLRLIYYSQIVNDFQKGDIAEGYSVSREKKESFPLTVTSAQKNPTAFYLCASRGLAGVHEQFFGPGTRLTVL.